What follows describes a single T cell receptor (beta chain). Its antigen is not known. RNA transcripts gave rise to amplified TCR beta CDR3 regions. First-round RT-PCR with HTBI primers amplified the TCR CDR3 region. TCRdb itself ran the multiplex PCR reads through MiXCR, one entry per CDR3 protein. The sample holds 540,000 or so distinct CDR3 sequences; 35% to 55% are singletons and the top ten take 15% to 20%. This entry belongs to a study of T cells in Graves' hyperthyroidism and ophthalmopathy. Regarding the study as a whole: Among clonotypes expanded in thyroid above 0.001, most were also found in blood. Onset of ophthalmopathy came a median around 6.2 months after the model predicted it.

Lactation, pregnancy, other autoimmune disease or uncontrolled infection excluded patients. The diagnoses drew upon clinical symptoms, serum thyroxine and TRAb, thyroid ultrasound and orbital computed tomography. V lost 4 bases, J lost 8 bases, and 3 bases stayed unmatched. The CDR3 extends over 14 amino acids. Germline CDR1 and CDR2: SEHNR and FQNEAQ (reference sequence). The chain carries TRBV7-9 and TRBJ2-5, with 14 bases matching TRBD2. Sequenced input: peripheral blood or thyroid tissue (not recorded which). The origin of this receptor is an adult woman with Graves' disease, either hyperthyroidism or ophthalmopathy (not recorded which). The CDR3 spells CASSWTSGGSTQYF. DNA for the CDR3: TGTGCCAGCAGCTGGACTAGCGGGGGGAGCACCCAGTACTTC.